This TCR beta chain was sequenced in a study of response to subunit inactivated influenza vaccine. This clonotype was found many times. The antigen is undetermined. TCRdb passed the RT-PCR reads through MiXCR, listing each CDR3 protein once. The sample shows some 520,000 distinct CDR3 sequences, approximately 16% of them seen only once. Overall study findings and caveats: Authors suggested few new T cells are recruited by each seasonal influenza vaccination.

The junction had 7 bases not matched to a gene; V was cut back by 5 bases and J by 0 bases. The length of the CDR3 is 15 residues. CDR1 SQVTM and CDR2 ANQGSEA come from the germline V gene. The chain carries TRBV29-1 and TRBJ2-5; 9 nucleotides match TRBD1. The clonotype was recovered from a man between 50 and 75 years old who received an inactivated influenza vaccine. This sample comprised CD4+ T cells sorted from PBMCs, obtained about 23 months after vaccination. CDR3 nucleotide sequence: TGCAGCGTTCATCGGGACAGGGTGTACCAAGAGACCCAGTACTTC. This codes for CSVHRDRVYQETQYF.